This T cell receptor (beta chain) was found in a study of graft-versus-host responses after intestinal transplantation (dated by TCRdb to the early 2020s). In the study overall: The transplants that recipients got were multivisceral, liver-intestinal, or isolated intestinal. Every recipient was given anti-thymocyte globulin induction, then maintenance tacrolimus and steroids for approximately 3 years. Graft-versus-host and host-versus-graft alloreactive T cell clones were tracked in the graft, circulation and bone marrow after intestinal transplantation using bulk TCR-beta CDR3 sequencing. To identify alloreactive clones, pre-transplant mixed lymphocyte reaction products were sequenced and then compared with unstimulated pre-transplant donor and recipient T cells. The cohort enrolled about two dozen intestinal transplant recipients including one retransplant, and a few patients lacking pretransplant specimens were excluded. Donor T cell macrochimerism was defined as a peak of at least 4% donor T cells among recipient peripheral blood mononuclear cells. Rather than going through the commercial service, samples from a few later patients were sequenced in-house on an Illumina MiSeq and processed with MiXCR.

According to the germline V gene, CDR1 reads SGHTS and CDR2 reads YDEGEE. Reading from cysteine to phenylalanine, the CDR3 counts 16 amino acids. Just CDR3 DNA is preserved here, 48 bases in frame from base 1. Relative to germline, V is 1 base shorter and J is 1 base shorter, with 14 bases between their ends. Note on this clone: Its recognized antigen is unknown. Per-base qualities were not stored, and no clone one base away is much larger.

The library was produced with the immunoSEQ multiplex PCR assay. For most patients, genomic DNA was isolated using the Qiagen DNeasy Blood and Tissue Kit and was shipped frozen to Adaptive Biotechnologies for TCR sequencing. High-throughput TCR-beta CDR3 sequencing of genomic DNA from most patients was performed by Adaptive Biotechnologies. On the study's bioinformatics: Adaptive's ImmunoSEQ software supplied the TCR sequencing data for approximately 18 patients, while MiXCR and VDJtools were used to process three other patients. To correct CD4 versus CD8 sorting errors, sequences present in both subsets at a frequency ratio below 5:1 were removed. CDR3 nucleotide sequences shared between donor and recipient were removed because their origin could not be assigned. To count as alloreactive, a clone needed at least 2-fold expansion over unstimulated cells and a minimum CFSE-low frequency of 0.002% (template counts) or 0.001% (read counts). A clone was considered mappable if detected in the sequenced pre-transplant spleen, lymph node, or MLR CFSE-low populations of the donor or recipient. Cumulative frequency of alloreactive clones was calculated as a percentage of all sequences weighted by copy number. TCRdb stores this immuneACCESS table with in-frame sequences only. Part of the clones is absent; in the studies checked, under half of the shortfall reflects unresolved V genes, and no reason is known for the rest. V, J and clone size derive from that table, while D and trimming were established from the DNA sequence. The sample table records just under 50,000 clones; roughly 83% of these occur just once. The top ten constitute around 0.5% of the sample.

The paper as a whole reports these results and caveats: Conclusions were limited by the relatively low number and heterogeneity of intestinal transplant patients. Patients with donor T cell macrochimerism had high GvH to HvG T cell clonal ratios in their allografts. GvH clones turned up in recipient bone marrow, with some appearing earlier in ileal mucosa or blood, a pattern consistent with an intestinal mucosal origin. Early after transplant, peak levels of circulating GvH clones were associated with declines in HvG clones.

In the paper's terms, the time point label means: cells obtained before transplantation from donor or recipient. CD3+CD4+ and CD3+CD8+ populations were FACS-sorted from unstimulated pre-transplant donor and recipient cells taken from spleen or lymph nodes. The sequencing here drew on unstimulated CD4+ T cells sorted from spleen or lymph node cells, taken before transplant. This clonotype originated in a human donor who was the organ donor for an intestinal transplant. Recombination linked TRBV5-8 to TRBJ1-2; the D segment could be TRBD1, given 5 matching bases. The CDR3 has the sequence CASSLSGFTFNYGYTF. The DNA sequence is given as TGTGCCAGCAGCTTGTCAGGGTTCACATTTAACTATGGCTACACCTTC.